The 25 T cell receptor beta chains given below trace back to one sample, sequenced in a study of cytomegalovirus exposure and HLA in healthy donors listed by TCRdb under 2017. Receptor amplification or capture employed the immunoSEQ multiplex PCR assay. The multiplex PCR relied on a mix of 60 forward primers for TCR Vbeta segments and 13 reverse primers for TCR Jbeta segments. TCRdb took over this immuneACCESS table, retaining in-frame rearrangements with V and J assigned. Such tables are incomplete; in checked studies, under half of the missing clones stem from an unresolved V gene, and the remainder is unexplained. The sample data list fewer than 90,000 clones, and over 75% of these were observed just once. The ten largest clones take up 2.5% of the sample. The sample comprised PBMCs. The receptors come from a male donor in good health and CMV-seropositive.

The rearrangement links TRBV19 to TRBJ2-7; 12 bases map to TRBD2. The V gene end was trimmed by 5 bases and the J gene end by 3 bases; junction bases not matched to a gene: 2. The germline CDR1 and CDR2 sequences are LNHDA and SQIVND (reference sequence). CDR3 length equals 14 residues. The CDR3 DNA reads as TGTGCCAGTAGTGTACTAGCGGGAGGCTACGAGCAGTACTTC. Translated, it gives CASSVLAGGYEQYF.

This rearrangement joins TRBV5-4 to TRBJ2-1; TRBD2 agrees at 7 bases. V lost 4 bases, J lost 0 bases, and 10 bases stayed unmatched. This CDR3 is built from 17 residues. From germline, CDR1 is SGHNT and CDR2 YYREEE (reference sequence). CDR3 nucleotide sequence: TGTGCCAGCAGCGCCCAACTAGCGACAAGCTCCTACAATGAGCAGTTCTTC. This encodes CASSAQLATSSYNEQFF. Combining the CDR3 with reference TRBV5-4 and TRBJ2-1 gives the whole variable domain ETGVTQSPTHLIKTRGQQVTLRCSSQSGHNTVSWYQQALGQGPQFIFQYYREEENGRGNFPPRFSGLQFPNYSSELNVNALELDDSALYLCASSAQLATSSYNEQFFGPGTRLTVL.

The CDR3 region has the DNA TGTGCCAGCAGCTTAGAGGCGACAGGTCCTTCCCACTACTATGGCTACACCTTC. Translated, it gives CASSLEATGPSHYYGYTF. This sequence joins TRBV7-2 and TRBJ1-2; D may be TRBD1 (6 bases). Germline V gene lookup returns CDR1 SGHTA and CDR2 FQGNSA. V was shortened by 1 base and J by 3 bases, with 21 bases between the two germline ends. CDR3 length equals 18 residues. Together with reference TRBV7-2 and TRBJ1-2, the CDR3 gives the full variable domain: GAGVSQSPSNKVTEKGKDVELRCDPISGHTALYWYRQSLGQGLEFLIYFQGNSAPDKSGLPSDRFSAERTGGSVSTLTIQRTQQEDSAVYLCASSLEATGPSHYYGYTFGSGTRLTVV.

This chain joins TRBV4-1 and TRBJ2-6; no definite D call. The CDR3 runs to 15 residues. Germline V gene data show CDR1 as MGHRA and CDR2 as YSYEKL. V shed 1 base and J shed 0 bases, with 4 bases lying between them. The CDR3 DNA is TGCGCCAGCAGCCAAGGCTACTCTGGGGCCAACGTCCTGACTTTC. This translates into CASSQGYSGANVLTF.

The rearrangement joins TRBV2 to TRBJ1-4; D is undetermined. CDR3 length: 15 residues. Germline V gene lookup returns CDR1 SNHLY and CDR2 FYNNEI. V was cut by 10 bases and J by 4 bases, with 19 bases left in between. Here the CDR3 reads CATNPVSRGNEKLFF. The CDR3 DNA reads TGTGCCACTAATCCCGTGTCTCGGGGTAATGAAAAACTGTTTTTT. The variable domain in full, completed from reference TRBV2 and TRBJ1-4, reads EPEVTQTPSHQVTQMGQEVILRCVPISNHLYFYWYRQILGQKVEFLVSFYNNEISEKSEIFDDQFSVERPDGSNFTLKIRSTKLEDSAMYFCATNPVSRGNEKLFFGSGTQLSVL.

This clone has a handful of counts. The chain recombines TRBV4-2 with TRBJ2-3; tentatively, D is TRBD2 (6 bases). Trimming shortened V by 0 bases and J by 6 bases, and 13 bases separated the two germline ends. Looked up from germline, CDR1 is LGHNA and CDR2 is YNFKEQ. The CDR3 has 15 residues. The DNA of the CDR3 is TGTGCCAGCAGCCAAGAGATCGGGAGAGGGGATACGCAGTATTTT. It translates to CASSQEIGRGDTQYF.

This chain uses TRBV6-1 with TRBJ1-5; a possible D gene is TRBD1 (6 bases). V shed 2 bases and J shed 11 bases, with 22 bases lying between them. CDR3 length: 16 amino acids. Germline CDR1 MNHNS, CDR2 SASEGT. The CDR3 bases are TGTGCCAGCAGTGAACGGGGGGGCCCCACCGACATAGCCCAGCATTTT. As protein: CASSERGGPTDIAQHF.

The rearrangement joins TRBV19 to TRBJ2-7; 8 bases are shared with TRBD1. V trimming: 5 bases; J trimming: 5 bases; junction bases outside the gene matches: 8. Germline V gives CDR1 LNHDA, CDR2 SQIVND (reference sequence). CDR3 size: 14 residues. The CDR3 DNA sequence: TGTGCCAGTAGTCTCGACAGGGGCTGCCACGAGCAGTACTTC. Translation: CASSLDRGCHEQYF.

This CDR3 is CASSLELAGGTDTQYF. Here the CDR3 DNA reads TGTGCCAGCAGCTTGGAACTAGCGGGAGGTACAGATACGCAGTATTTT. V is TRBV5-4 and J is TRBJ2-3; TRBD2 matches 12 bases. CDR1 is SGHNT, CDR2 YYREEE, per germline (reference sequence). This CDR3 comprises 16 residues. Trimming removed 0 bases from V and 3 bases from J; junction bases left unmatched: 2.

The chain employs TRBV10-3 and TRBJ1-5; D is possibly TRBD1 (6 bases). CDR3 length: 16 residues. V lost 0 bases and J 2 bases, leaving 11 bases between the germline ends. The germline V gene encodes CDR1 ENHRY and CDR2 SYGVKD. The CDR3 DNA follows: TGTGCCATCAGTGAGTCTCGAGGGGGTGGCAATCAGCCCCAGCATTTT. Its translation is CAISESRGGGNQPQHF.

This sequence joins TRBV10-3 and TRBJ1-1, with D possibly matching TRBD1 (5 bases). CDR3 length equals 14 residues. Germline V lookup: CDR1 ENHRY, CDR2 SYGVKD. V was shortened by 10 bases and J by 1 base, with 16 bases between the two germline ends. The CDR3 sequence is CATQSPTANTEAFF. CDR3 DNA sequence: TGTGCCACCCAATCCCCGACAGCGAACACTGAAGCTTTCTTT.

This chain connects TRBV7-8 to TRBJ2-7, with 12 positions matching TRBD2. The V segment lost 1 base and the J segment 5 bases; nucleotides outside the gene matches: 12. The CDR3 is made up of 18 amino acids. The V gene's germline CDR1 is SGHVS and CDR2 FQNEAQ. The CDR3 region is CASSLGSLAGGRRNEQYF. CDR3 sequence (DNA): TGTGCCAGCAGCTTAGGATCACTAGCGGGGGGACGACGGAACGAGCAGTACTTC.

The CDR3 nucleotides read TGTGCCAGCAGTGTGGACAGGGCCCCTCAAGGCTACACCTTC. Residues: CASSVDRAPQGYTF. This sequence joins TRBV2 and TRBJ1-2; 8 bases line up with TRBD1. V lost 4 bases, J lost 8 bases, and 9 bases stayed unmatched. The CDR3 totals 14 residues. Germline V gene lookup returns CDR1 SNHLY and CDR2 FYNNEI.

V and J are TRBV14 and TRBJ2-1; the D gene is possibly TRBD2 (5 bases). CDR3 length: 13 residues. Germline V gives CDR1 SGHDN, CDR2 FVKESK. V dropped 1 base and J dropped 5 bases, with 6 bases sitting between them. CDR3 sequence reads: CASSQGLNNEQFF. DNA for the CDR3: TGTGCCAGCAGCCAAGGACTAAACAATGAGCAGTTCTTC. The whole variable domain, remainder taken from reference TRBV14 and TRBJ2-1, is EAGVTQFPSHSVIEKGQTVTLRCDPISGHDNLYWYRRVMGKEIKFLLHFVKESKQDESGMPNNRFLAERTGGTYSTLKVQPAELEDSGVYFCASSQGLNNEQFFGPGTRLTVL.

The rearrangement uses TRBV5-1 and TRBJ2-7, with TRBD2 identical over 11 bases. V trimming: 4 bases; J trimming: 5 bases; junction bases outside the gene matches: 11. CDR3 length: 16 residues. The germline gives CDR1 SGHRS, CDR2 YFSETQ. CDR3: CASSPGRLAGGDEQYF. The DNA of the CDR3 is TGCGCCAGCAGCCCGGGTAGGCTAGCGGGAGGCGACGAGCAGTACTTC.

The CDR3 region has the DNA TGCGCCAGCAGCCAAGGGAGCCAAGAGACCCAGTACTTC. Protein sequence: CASSQGSQETQYF. The J gene is TRBJ2-5, the V gene TRBV4-1; D unresolved. In germline, CDR1 is MGHRA, CDR2 YSYEKL. Trimming shortened V by 1 base and J by 1 base, and 4 bases separated the two germline ends. The CDR3 is 13 residues long.

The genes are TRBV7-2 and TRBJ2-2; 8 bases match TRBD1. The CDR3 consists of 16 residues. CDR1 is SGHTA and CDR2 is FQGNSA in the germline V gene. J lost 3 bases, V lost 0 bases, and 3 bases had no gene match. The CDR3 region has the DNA TGTGCCAGCAGCTTAGCCGGACAGGGACACACCGGGGAGCTGTTTTTT. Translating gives CASSLAGQGHTGELFF. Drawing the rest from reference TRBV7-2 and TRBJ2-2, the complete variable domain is GAGVSQSPSNKVTEKGKDVELRCDPISGHTALYWYRQSLGQGLEFLIYFQGNSAPDKSGLPSDRFSAERTGGSVSTLTIQRTQQEDSAVYLCASSLAGQGHTGELFFGEGSRLTVL.

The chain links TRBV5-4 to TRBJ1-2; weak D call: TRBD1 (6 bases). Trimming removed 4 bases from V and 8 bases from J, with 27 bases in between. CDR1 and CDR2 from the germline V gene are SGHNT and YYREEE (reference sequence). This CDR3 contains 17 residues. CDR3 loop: CASSQDLEQGRVKGYTF. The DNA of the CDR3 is TGTGCCAGCAGCCAAGATTTGGAACAGGGTAGAGTAAAAGGCTACACCTTC.

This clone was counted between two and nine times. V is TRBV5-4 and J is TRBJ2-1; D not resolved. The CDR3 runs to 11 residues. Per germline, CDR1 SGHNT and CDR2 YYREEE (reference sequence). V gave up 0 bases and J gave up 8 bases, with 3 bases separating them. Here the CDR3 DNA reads TGTGCCAGCAGCTTGGTCGATGAGCAGTTCTTC. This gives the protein CASSLVDEQFF. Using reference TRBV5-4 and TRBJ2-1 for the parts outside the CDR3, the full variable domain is ETGVTQSPTHLIKTRGQQVTLRCSSQSGHNTVSWYQQALGQGPQFIFQYYREEENGRGNFPPRFSGLQFPNYSSELNVNALELDDSALYLCASSLVDEQFFGPGTRLTVL.

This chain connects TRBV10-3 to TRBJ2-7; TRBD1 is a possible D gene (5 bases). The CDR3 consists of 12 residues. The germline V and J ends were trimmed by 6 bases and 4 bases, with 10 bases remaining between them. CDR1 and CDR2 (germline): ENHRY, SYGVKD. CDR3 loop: CAIRGPAYEQYF. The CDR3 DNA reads TGTGCCATCAGGGGGCCCGCTTACGAGCAGTACTTC.

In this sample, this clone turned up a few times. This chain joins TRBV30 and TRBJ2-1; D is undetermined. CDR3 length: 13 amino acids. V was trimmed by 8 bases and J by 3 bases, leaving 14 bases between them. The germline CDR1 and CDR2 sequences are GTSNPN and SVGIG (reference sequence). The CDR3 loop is CAGVTSLYNEQFF. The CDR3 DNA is TGTGCCGGCGTGACTTCGCTCTACAATGAGCAGTTCTTC. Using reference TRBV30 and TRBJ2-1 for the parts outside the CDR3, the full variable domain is SQTIHQWPATLVQPVGSPLSLECTVEGTSNPNLYWYRQAAGRGLQLLFYSVGIGQISSEVPQNLSASRPQDRQFILSSKKLLLSDSGFYLCAGVTSLYNEQFFGPGTRLTVL.

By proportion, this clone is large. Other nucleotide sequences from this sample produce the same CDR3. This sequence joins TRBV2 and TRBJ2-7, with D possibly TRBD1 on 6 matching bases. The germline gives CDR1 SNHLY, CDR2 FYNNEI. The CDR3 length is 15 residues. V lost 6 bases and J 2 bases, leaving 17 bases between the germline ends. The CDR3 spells CASSVRQDNPYEQYF. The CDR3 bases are TGTGCCAGCAGCGTTCGACAGGATAATCCCTACGAGCAGTACTTC.

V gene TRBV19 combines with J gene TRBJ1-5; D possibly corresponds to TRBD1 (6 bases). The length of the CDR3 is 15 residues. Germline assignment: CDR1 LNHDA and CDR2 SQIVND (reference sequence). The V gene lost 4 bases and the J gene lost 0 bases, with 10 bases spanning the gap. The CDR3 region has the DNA TGTGCCAGTAGTAATCTACAGGGTAGCAATCAGCCCCAGCATTTT. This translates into CASSNLQGSNQPQHF.

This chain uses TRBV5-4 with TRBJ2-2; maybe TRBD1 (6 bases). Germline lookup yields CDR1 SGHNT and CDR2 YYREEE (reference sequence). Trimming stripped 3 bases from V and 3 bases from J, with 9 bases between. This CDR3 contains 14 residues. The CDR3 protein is CASSWAGDTGELFF. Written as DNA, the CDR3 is TGTGCCAGCAGCTGGGCAGGGGACACCGGGGAGCTGTTTTTT.

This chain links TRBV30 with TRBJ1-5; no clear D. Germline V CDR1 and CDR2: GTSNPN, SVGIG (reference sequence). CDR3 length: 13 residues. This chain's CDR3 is CVAQAGQLQPQHF. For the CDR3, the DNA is TGTGTCGCCCAGGCCGGTCAATTACAGCCCCAGCATTTT.